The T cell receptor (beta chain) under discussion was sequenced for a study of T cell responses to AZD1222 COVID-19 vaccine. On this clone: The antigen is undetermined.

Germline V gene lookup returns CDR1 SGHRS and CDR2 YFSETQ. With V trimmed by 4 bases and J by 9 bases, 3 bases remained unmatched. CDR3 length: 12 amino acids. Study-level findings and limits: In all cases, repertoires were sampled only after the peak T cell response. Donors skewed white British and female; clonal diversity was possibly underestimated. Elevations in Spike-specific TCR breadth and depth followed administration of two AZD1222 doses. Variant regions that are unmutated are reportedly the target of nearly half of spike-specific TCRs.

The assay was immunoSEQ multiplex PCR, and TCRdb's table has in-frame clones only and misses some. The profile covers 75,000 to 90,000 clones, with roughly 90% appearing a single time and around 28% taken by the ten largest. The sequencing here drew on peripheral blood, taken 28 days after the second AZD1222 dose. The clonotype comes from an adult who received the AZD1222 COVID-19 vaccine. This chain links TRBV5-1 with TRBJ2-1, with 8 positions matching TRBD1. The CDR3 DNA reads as TGCGCCAGCAGCCCCGGACAGGGTGAGCAGTTCTTC. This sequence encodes CASSPGQGEQFF.